One T cell receptor beta chain is described in this entry. This clone has only one observation. Its antigen is not yet known. Per-base qualities were not stored, and no clone one base away is much larger. This entry belongs to a study of cytomegalovirus exposure and HLA in healthy donors (dated by TCRdb to about 2017). About the full investigation: An earlier analysis of several hundred of the donors reported about 260 Gb of sequence data and 117 million unique TCR beta sequences obtained from 180 million or so T cells. A separate validation cohort of roughly 130 different subjects was used in addition to the roughly 670-subject first cohort. A later genetic analysis used genome-wide SNP genotypes for about three fifths of the 666 donors, treating that subset as a discovery cohort. Four or five DR-DQ haplotypes were handled as single units for association and clustering, since linkage in the cohort was strong. All discovery cohort repertoires had been generated using a single sequencing platform. Typing coverage varied by locus: roughly 629-630 donors for A, B, C, DRB1 and DQB1; 500 to 550 for DQA1; approximately 570 for DPA1; 450 to 480 for DPB1. The study profiled the T cell repertoires of around 700 subjects by immunosequencing and related them to cytomegalovirus serostatus. The later analysis used no new phenotypic data to find candidate immune exposures, relying instead on TCR beta sequences and their occurrence across donors. A later analysis re-analyzed previously published TCR beta repertoires from roughly 690 donors and added high-resolution HLA genotyping to study TCR occurrence patterns. Of the roughly 400 genotyped donors, approximately 83% fell in the genetic ancestry cluster associated with self-reported Caucasian donors. Across some 400 genotyped donors of the cohort, an average of roughly 230,000 unique TCR beta nucleotide sequences per donor were sequenced, and approximately 17% of those sequences were non-productive. To predict cytomegalovirus infection status, the study combined high-throughput TCR immunosequencing, statistical association of individual TCRs with disease status, and machine learning. The study aimed to test whether cataloging public T cell receptors could reveal signatures of past pathogen exposure. An earlier analysis of roughly 600 of the donors used high-throughput TCR beta sequencing to judge whether each TCR beta V gene segment behaved as functional or pseudogenic. About 320 gigabases of sequencing data and around 87 million unique TCR sequences were included in an early release covering 550 to 800 HLA-typed donors. Donor age, sex, ethnicity and CMV serostatus were compiled together with the repertoire data. Class I and class II HLA loci were covered by the typing at four-digit resolution. Findings and caveats that apply to the study as a whole: A further reported finding was that TCR beta sequences accurately predicted the HLA-A and HLA-B alleles for most subjects in the first cohort. Roughly uniform sequencing depth across donors was assumed in presence/absence analyses, although this assumption may not hold. Cytomegalovirus status was reported to be diagnosed by the classifier with high specificity and sensitivity in both the original and validation cohorts. Assigning TCR associations to individual alleles was difficult when HLA alleles, especially DR and DQ, strongly co-occurred. The study listed 150 to 200 TCR beta chains as associated with cytomegalovirus. A later analysis found that TCR association rates varied across HLA loci, with DRB1 alleles showing the most associated TCRs and HLA-C alleles the fewest. At a false discovery rate of 0.05, a later analysis linked fewer than 20,000 TCR beta sequences to specific HLA alleles. Compared with equally common non-associated chains, HLA-associated TCR beta chains in a later analysis were more clonally expanded and had lower generation probabilities. Linkage disequilibrium might explain the correlated functional status among segregating V segments, but an unknown experimental factor could not be ruled out. Across donors, most TCR sequences were observed very rarely, whereas some public TCRs were present in many individuals. Some IMGT-functional V segments, including TRBV6-2 and TRBV6-3, could not be told apart with the 87-base-pair reads, so those segments were excluded. In a later genetic analysis, a missense DCLRE1C variant was associated with V-gene and J-gene trimming of TCR beta chains, and the association was replicated in an independent cohort. A few of the identified cytomegalovirus-associated TCR beta chains were confirmed in vitro to be specific for cytomegalovirus antigens. CMV serostatus was the only immune exposure information available for the cohort. HLA typing was unavailable for some donors at each locus, so association tests used only the typed subset. This cohort had only TCR beta chains sequenced, and the lack of alpha or paired-chain data limited which features could be detected. Broadly in line with IMGT annotations, most TCR beta V segments showed up in productive rearrangements about 87% or about 30% of the time in an earlier analysis of several hundred of the donors. According to a later analysis, most CMV-associated TCR beta chains appeared to be HLA-restricted, and the HLA associations seemed to be driven largely by CMV exposure. The authors suggested that the approach could potentially be extended to other disease states and immunological phenotypes. Compared with the roughly 720-donor mean, donors in an Asian-associated ancestry cluster had fewer N-insertions in productive TCRs, according to a later genetic analysis. In a later analysis, several top co-occurrence clusters were reported to appear linked to parvovirus B19, influenza, CMV and Epstein-Barr virus. About 17 rarely observed V segments, including chromosome 9 orphons, were excluded from the earlier analysis of approximately 600 of the donors because counts were too low. A cluster of highly shared sequence variants was judged likely to be a technical artifact of the sequencing pipeline.

Library creation used the immunoSEQ multiplex PCR assay. For the multiplex PCR, a mixture combining 60 forward primers for TCR Vbeta segments and 13 reverse primers for TCR Jbeta segments was used. Amplification of the CDR3 region of rearranged TCR beta genes was performed with a multiplex PCR assay on genomic DNA. Amplified TCR beta libraries were sequenced as 87-base-pair reads on the Illumina HiSeq System. The published analysis was carried out like this. A later analysis counted about 82 million unique TCR beta chains across the 550 to 800 repertoires, and 9.5 million to 11 million of these chains were shared by at least two donors. Raw reads were error-corrected and collapsed into unique sequences by a nearest-neighbor algorithm in which closely related sequences were merged to remove PCR and sequencing errors. CDR3 sequences were aligned to IMGT reference sequences to assign V, D and J gene segments. For a sequence to be retained, at least a six-nucleotide match to both a V gene segment and a J gene segment was required. A rearrangement counted as productive if the CDR3 had no stop codons and remained in frame with V and J, and every other rearrangement counted as non-productive. CDR3 was defined according to IMGT convention as the region running from the second conserved V-encoded cysteine to the conserved J-encoded phenylalanine. The earlier analysis of about 500 of the donors excluded sequences that lacked an unambiguous match to a single V gene segment. An earlier analysis of roughly 590 of the donors called V segments functional above 56.7% productive rearrangements and segregating when the between-donor standard deviation exceeded 5%. A statistical classification framework was built for diagnosing cytomegalovirus status from the catalog of TCR beta chain sequences. V and J gene assignment, in a later analysis, came from comparing TCR nucleotide sequences with IMGT/GENE-DB human TR gene sequences. In a later analysis, CDR3 sequences and most-parsimonious VDJ recombination scenarios were assigned using the TCRdist pipeline. In a later analysis, every TCR beta chain was defined by the combination of its CDR3 amino acid sequence and its V-gene family, and reads without a unique V-gene family were dropped. As a way to deal with suspected cross-contamination and a sequencing artifact, a later analysis dropped roughly 620 nucleotide sequences that were highly shared and had low generation probability. In a later analysis, a clonal expansion index for each public chain was calculated from normalized within-repertoire ranks of inferred template counts. In a later analysis, generation probabilities were computed with a VDJ recombination model fitted to out-of-frame rearrangements, and the resulting probabilities were checked against IGoR. A later analysis scored TCR-TCR, TCR-HLA and TCR-CMV co-occurrence with hypergeometric tests, applying a repertoire-size bias correction to TCR pairs. A later analysis estimated false discovery rates by permuting HLA or CMV assignments 20 times. In a later analysis, co-occurring TCRs were grouped using DBSCAN, with TCRdist sequence similarity added in when clustering inside HLA-allele-positive subsets. Repertoires with fewer than 30,000 or more than 120,000 public chains were left out of co-occurrence clustering, as were about 5 repertoires with anomalous nucleotide sharing. Sourced from immuneACCESS, this table was stored by TCRdb with only in-frame sequences that have V and J called. A share of the clones is absent; for the studies checked, an unresolved V gene accounts for under half, and the remainder has no known explanation. V, J and clone size reflect that table, while D and trimming were determined from the DNA. In this sample the table shows 200,000 or so clones, about 85% of which occur a single time. The ten largest make up about 1.2% of the sample.

In total, 666 healthy bone marrow donors made up the cohort. At the time of sampling, all cohort members were nominally healthy, though unrecorded immune exposures were likely present. CMV serostatus was recorded as positive for about 310 and negative for about 50% of the 666 cohort members, whereas no CMV serostatus was recorded for the donor in question. Each donor provided a peripheral blood sample, and peripheral blood mononuclear cells were used for TCR beta sequencing. Genomic DNA was extracted from the blood cell samples with the Qiagen DNeasy Blood Extraction Kit. V loses 5 bases of germline sequence and J loses 4 bases, and the interval between the two ends is 9 bases. The germline V gene (reference sequence) sets CDR1 to GTSNPN and CDR2 to SVGIG. Reading from cysteine to phenylalanine, the CDR3 counts 12 amino acids. CDR3 DNA only is kept here, 36 bases in frame from base 1.

The sequence links TRBV30 to TRBJ1-5, with no reliable assignment of the D segment. Sequenced material: PBMCs. The clonotype originates from a human donor in good health. The base sequence is TGTGCCTGGGGTCGGTTGAATCAGCCCCAGCATTTT. Its protein reads: CAWGRLNQPQHF.